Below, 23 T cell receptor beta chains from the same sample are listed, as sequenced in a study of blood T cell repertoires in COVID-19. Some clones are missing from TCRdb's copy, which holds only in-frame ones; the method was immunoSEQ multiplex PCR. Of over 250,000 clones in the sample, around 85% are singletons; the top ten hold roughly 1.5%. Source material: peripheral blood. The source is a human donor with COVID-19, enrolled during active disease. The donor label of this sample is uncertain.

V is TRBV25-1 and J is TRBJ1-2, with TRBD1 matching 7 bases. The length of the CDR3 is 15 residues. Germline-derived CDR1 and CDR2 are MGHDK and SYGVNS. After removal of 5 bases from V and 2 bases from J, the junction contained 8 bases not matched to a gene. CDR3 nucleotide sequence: TGTGCCAGCAGTTTACAGGGGCGAGGAAACTATGGCTACACCTTC. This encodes CASSLQGRGNYGYTF.

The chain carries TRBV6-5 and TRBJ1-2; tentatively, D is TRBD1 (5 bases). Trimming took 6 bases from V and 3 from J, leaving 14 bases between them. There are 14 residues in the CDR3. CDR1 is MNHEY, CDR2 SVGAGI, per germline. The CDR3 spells CASRESGRYYGYTF. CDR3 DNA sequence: TGTGCCAGCAGAGAGTCAGGGAGGTACTATGGCTACACCTTC.

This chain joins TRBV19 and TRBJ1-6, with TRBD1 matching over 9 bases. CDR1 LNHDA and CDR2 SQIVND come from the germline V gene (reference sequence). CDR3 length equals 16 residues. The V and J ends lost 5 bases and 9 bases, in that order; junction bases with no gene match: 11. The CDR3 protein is CASSQQGAAVGSPLHF. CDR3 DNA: TGTGCCAGTAGTCAACAGGGGGCTGCAGTAGGTTCACCCCTCCACTTT.

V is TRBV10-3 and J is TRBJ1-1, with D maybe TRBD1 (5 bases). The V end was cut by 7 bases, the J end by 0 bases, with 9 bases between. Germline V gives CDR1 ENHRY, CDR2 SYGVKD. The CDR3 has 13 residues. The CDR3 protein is CAINWDLNTEAFF. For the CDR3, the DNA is TGTGCCATCAATTGGGACTTGAACACTGAAGCTTTCTTT.

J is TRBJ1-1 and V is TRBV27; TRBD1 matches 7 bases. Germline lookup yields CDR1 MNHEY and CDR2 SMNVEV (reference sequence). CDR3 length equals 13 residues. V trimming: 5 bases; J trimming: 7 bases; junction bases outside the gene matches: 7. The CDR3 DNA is TGTGCCAGCAGTATCCGGGACAGCTATGAAGCTTTCTTT. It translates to CASSIRDSYEAFF.

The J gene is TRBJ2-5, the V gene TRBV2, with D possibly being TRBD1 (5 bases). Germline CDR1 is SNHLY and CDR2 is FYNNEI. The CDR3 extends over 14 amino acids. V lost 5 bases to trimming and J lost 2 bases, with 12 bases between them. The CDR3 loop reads CASSSDQGQETQYF. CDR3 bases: TGTGCCAGCAGTTCCGATCAGGGTCAAGAGACCCAGTACTTC.

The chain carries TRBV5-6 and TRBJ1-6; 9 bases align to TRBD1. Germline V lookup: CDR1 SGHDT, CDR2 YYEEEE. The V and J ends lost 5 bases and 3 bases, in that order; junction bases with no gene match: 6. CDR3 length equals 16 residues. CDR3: CASSPGQGFYNSPLHF. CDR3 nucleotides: TGTGCCAGCAGTCCGGGACAGGGTTTCTATAATTCACCCCTCCACTTT.

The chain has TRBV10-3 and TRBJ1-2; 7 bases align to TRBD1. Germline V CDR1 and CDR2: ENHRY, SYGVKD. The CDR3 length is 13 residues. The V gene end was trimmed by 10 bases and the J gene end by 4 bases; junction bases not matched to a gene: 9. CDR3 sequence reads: CATTGEWAYGYTF. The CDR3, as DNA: TGTGCCACCACAGGGGAATGGGCCTATGGCTACACCTTC.

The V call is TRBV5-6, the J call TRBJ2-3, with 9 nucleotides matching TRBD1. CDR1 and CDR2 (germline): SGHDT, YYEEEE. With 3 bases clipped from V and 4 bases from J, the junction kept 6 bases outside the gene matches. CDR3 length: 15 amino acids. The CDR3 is CASSSGTGTADTQYF. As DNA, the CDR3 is TGTGCCAGCAGCTCGGGGACAGGGACGGCAGATACGCAGTATTTT.

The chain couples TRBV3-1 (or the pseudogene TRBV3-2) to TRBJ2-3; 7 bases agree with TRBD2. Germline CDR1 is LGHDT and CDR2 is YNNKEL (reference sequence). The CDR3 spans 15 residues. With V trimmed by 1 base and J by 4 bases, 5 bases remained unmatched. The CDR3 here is CASSQGAGASDTQYF. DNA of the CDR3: TGTGCCAGCAGCCAAGGGGCGGGAGCATCAGATACGCAGTATTTT.

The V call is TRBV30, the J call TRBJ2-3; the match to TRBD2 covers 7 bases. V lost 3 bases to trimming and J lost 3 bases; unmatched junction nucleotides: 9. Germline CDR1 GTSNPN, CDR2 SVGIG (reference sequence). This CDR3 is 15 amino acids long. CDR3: CAWRGLGGRTDTQYF. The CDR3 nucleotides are TGTGCCTGGAGGGGGTTGGGCGGGAGAACAGATACGCAGTATTTT.

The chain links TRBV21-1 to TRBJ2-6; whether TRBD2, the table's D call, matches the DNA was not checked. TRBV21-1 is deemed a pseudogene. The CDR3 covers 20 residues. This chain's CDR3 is CASSKTVAGLLQSGANVLTF. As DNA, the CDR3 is TGTGCCAGCAGCAAGACCGTCGCGGGACTTCTTCAATCTGGGGCCAACGTCCTGACTTTC.

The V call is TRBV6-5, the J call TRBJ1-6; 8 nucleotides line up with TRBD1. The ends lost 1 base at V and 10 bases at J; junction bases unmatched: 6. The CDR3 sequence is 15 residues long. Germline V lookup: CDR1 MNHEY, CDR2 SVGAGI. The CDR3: CASSYLQGVGSPLHF. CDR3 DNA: TGTGCCAGCAGTTACTTACAGGGGGTTGGCTCACCCCTCCACTTT.

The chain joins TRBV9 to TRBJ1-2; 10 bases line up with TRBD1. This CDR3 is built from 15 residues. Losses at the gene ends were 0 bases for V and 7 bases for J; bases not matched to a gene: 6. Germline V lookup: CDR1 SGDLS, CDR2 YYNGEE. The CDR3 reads CASSVARDRGRGYTF. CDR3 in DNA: TGTGCCAGCAGCGTAGCTCGGGACAGGGGACGTGGCTACACCTTC. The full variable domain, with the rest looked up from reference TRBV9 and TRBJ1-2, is DSGVTQTPKHLITATGQRVTLRCSPRSGDLSVYWYQQSLDQGLQFLIQYYNGEERAKGNILERFSAQQFPDLHSELNLSSLELGDSALYFCASSVARDRGRGYTFGSGTRLTVV.

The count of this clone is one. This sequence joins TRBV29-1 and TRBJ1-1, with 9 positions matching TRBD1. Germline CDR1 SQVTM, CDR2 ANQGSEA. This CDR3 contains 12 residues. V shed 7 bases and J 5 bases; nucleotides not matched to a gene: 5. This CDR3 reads CSGKGTGTEAFF. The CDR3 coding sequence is TGCAGCGGGAAAGGGACAGGGACTGAAGCTTTCTTT.

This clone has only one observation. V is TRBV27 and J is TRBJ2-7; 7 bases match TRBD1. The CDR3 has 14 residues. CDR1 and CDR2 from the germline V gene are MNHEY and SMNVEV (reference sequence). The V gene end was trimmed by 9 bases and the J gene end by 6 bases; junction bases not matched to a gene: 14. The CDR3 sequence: CASKGTVEPSEQYF. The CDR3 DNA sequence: TGTGCCAGTAAGGGGACAGTCGAGCCGAGCGAGCAGTACTTC.

In nucleotides, the CDR3 is TGTGCCAGCAGCTATGCCTCGGTGACGGGGGGCACCTTC. Translating gives CASSYASVTGGTF. This sequence joins TRBV6-2 or TRBV6-3 and TRBJ1-2, with D tentatively TRBD1 (5 bases). Germline CDR1 MNHEY, CDR2 SVGEGT. Trimming removed 6 bases at V and 13 bases at J, with 21 bases between. This CDR3 contains 13 residues.

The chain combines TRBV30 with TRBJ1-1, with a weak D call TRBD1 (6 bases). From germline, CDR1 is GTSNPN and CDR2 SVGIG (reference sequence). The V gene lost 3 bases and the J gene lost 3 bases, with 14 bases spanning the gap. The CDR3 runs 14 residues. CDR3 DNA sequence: TGTGCCTGGAGGAGGGACCAGGGGTACACTGAAGCTTTCTTT. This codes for CAWRRDQGYTEAFF.

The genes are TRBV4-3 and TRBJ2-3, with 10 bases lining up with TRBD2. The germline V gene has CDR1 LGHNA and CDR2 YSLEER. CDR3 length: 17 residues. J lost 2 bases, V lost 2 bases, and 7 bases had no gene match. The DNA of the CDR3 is TGCGCCAGCAGCCAACGCCCACTAGCGGGGAACACAGATACGCAGTATTTT. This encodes CASSQRPLAGNTDTQYF.

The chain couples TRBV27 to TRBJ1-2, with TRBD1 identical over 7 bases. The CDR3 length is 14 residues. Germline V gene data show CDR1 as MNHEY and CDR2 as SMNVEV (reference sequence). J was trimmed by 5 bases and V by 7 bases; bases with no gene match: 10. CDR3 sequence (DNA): TGTGCCAGCAAACAGGGGAATGTTGGGTATGGCTACACCTTC. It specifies CASKQGNVGYGYTF.

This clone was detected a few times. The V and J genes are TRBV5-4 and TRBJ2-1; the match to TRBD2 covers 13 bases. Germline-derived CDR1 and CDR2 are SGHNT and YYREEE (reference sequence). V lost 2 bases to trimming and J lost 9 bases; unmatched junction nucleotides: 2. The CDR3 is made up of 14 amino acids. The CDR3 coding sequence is TGTGCCAGCAGCTTCGGGACTAGCGGGACTGAGCAGTTCTTC. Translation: CASSFGTSGTEQFF. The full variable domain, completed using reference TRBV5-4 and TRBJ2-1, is ETGVTQSPTHLIKTRGQQVTLRCSSQSGHNTVSWYQQALGQGPQFIFQYYREEENGRGNFPPRFSGLQFPNYSSELNVNALELDDSALYLCASSFGTSGTEQFFGPGTRLTVL.

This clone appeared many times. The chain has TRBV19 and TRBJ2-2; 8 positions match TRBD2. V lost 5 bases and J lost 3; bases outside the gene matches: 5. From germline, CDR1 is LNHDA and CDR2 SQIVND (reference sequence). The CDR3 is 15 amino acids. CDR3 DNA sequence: TGTGCCAGTAGTCCCGCCGGGGGGGACACCGGGGAGCTGTTTTTT. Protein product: CASSPAGGDTGELFF.

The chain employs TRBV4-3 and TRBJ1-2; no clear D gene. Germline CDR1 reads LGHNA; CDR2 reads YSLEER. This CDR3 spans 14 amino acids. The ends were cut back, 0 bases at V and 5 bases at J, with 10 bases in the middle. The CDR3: CASSQDPGVYGYTF. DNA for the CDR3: TGCGCCAGCAGCCAAGATCCCGGGGTTTATGGCTACACCTTC.